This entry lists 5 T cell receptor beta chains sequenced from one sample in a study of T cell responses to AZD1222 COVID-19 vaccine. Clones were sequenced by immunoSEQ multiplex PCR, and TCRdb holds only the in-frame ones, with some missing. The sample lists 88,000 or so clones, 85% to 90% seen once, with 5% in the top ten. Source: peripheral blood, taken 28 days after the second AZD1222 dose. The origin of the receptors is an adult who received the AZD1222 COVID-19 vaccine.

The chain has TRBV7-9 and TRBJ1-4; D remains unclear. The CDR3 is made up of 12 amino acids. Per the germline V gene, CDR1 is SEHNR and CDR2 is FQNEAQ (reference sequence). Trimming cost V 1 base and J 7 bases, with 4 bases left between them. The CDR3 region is CASSLGVEKLFF. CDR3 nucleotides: TGTGCCAGCAGCTTAGGTGTTGAAAAACTGTTTTTT.

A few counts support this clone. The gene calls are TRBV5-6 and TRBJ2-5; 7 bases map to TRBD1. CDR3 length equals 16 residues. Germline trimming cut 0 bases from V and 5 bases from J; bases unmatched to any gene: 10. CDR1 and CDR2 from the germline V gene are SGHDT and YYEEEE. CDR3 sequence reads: CASSLERTSRGETQYF. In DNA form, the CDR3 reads TGTGCCAGCAGCTTGGAGCGGACGAGCAGGGGGGAGACCCAGTACTTC.

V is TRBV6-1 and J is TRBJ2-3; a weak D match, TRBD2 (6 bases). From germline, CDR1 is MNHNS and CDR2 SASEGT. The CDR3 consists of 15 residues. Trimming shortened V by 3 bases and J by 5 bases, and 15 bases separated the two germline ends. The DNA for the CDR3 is TGTGCCAGCAGTGAGGGAGGCAGGTTGGGAGATACGCAGTATTTT. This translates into CASSEGGRLGDTQYF.

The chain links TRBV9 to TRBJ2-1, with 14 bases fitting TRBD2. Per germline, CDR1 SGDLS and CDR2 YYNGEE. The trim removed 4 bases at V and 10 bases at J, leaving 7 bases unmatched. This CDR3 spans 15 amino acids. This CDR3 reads CASSPGLAGAREQFF. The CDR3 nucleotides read TGTGCCAGCAGCCCGGGACTAGCGGGGGCCCGGGAGCAGTTCTTC. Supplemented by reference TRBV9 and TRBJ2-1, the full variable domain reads DSGVTQTPKHLITATGQRVTLRCSPRSGDLSVYWYQQSLDQGLQFLIQYYNGEERAKGNILERFSAQQFPDLHSELNLSSLELGDSALYFCASSPGLAGAREQFFGPGTRLTVL.

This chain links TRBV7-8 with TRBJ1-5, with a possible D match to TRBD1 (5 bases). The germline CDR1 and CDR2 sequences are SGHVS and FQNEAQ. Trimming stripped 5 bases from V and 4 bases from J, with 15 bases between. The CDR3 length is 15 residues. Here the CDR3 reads CASSLGTVENQPQHF. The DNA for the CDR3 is TGTGCCAGCAGCCTAGGGACTGTTGAGAATCAGCCCCAGCATTTT. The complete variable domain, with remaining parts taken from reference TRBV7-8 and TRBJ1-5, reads GAGVSQSPRYKVAKRGQDVALRCDPISGHVSLFWYQQALGQGPEFLTYFQNEAQLDKSGLPSDRFFAERPEGSVSTLKIQRTQQEDSAVYLCASSLGTVENQPQHFGDGTRLSIL.